These T cell receptor beta chains were read from a single sample in a study of blood T cell repertoires in COVID-19. The repertoire was sequenced with immunoSEQ multiplex PCR; TCRdb's copy has only in-frame clones and lacks some. Of 88,000 or so clones listed, 85% are singletons. Input material: peripheral blood. These receptor sequences come from a man in his sixties with acute or convalescent COVID-19. Both conserved end residues are part of each CDR3. A D gene is named only where the DNA matches it firmly. The size of a clone is reported for some rows only, either as once, few or many, or as a class for expanded clones.

v_gene	j_gene	d_gene	abundance	CDR3nt	CDR3aa
TRBV29-1	TRBJ1-5	TRBD1	-	TGCAGCGTGACCACAGGGGTCAATCAGCCCCAGCATTTT	CSVTTGVNQPQHF
TRBV9	TRBJ2-7	TRBD1	few	TGTGCCAGCAACAACCCGGACAGGGGAAGGTACGAGCAGTACTTC	CASNNPDRGRYEQYF
TRBV9	TRBJ2-2	TRBD1	-	TGTGCCAGCAGCGCCGTAGGACAGGTTTCCACCGGGGAGCTGTTTTTT	CASSAVGQVSTGELFF
TRBV5-4	TRBJ2-1	TRBD1	-	TGTGCCAGCACCCCTACTCCGGGACAGGGATATAATGAGCAGTTCTTC	CASTPTPGQGYNEQFF
TRBV30	TRBJ1-1	-	-	TGTGCCTGGAGCGCCCGGGGTGGTGTATCCAGGGGAGAAGCTTTCTTT	CAWSARGGVSRGEAFF
TRBV7-2	TRBJ1-2	-	-	TGTGCCAGCAGCTTAGTATTGGGGACACATGGGGGCTACACCTTC	CASSLVLGTHGGYTF
TRBV5-1	TRBJ2-5	-	-	TGCGCCAGCAGCTTGGAGGGTGGGAGCGGAGGTCAAGAGACCCAGTACTTC	CASSLEGGSGGQETQYF
TRBV25-1	TRBJ1-4	TRBD1	-	TGTGCCAGCAGCTTCTTTTCCGGGACAGAGAATGAAAAACTGTTTTTT	CASSFFSGTENEKLFF
TRBV6-2/TRBV6-3	TRBJ2-7	-	-	TGTGCCAGCAGTTACACAGCGGTAAAAGAGGCCTACGAGCAGTACTTC	CASSYTAVKEAYEQYF
TRBV7-9	TRBJ1-1	-	-	TGTGCCAGCAGCTACACAGAGAACACTGAAGCTTTCTTT	CASSYTENTEAFF
TRBV19	TRBJ2-2	-	once	TGTGCCAGTATTCCAGCGGAGAACACCGGGGAGCTGTTTTTT	CASIPAENTGELFF
TRBV7-2	TRBJ2-1	TRBD2	few	TGTGCCAGCAGCTTGGCGGGGGGGTACAATGAGCAGTTCTTC	CASSLAGGYNEQFF
TRBV11-2	TRBJ1-2	TRBD1	-	TGTGCCAGCAGCCGAAGAGGGACAGGGGAATCACATGGCTACACCTTC	CASSRRGTGESHGYTF
TRBV18	TRBJ2-1	TRBD2	-	TGTGCCAGCTCACCAGGGACTAGCCCCTACAATGAGCAGTTCTTC	CASSPGTSPYNEQFF
TRBV7-3	TRBJ1-1	TRBD1	-	TGTGCCAGCAGCATGACAGGGGGCAAGAACACTGAAGCTTTCTTT	CASSMTGGKNTEAFF
TRBV6-4	TRBJ2-1	-	-	TGTGCCAGCAGAGAAGGGGCCTCGTATAACAATGAGCAGTTCTTC	CASREGASYNNEQFF
TRBV7-9	TRBJ1-1	TRBD1	-	TGTGCCAGCAGCTTAGGGGACAGCTACACTGAAGCTTTCTTT	CASSLGDSYTEAFF